Listed below are T cell receptor beta chains from one sample, sequenced in a study of T-cell reconstitution after alpha-beta-depleted transplantation in children. MiXCR, applied by TCRdb to the PCR reads, yields one record per CDR3 protein. Found here are around 370,000 distinct CDR3 sequences, around a tenth of them singletons; the top ten hold approximately 2.3%. This sample comprised PBMCs from the stem cell graft donor, obtained from the stem cell graft. These receptors were obtained from a human donor who donated a stem cell graft to a child with acute lymphoblastic leukemia. The CDR3 runs from the conserved cysteine through the conserved F or W. D genes are given only for firm matches. Part of the rows lack a size; the others show once, few, many or a class for expanded clones.

clone size: -
J gene: TRBJ2-1
V gene: TRBV29-1
D gene: TRBD2
CDR3 protein: CSVETGGPIVTNEQFF
CDR3 DNA: TGCAGCGTTGAAACGGGAGGGCCAATTGTAACCAATGAGCAGTTCTTC

clone size: many
J gene: TRBJ2-1
V gene: TRBV12-3/TRBV12-4
D gene: TRBD1
CDR3 protein: CASTLGQGSNEQFF
CDR3 DNA: TGTGCCAGCACCCTGGGACAGGGTAGTAATGAGCAGTTCTTC

clone size: few
J gene: TRBJ1-2
V gene: TRBV5-1
D gene: -
CDR3 protein: CASSRDGLNYGYTF
CDR3 DNA: TGCGCCAGCAGCCGGGACGGCCTCAACTATGGCTACACCTTC

clone size: -
J gene: TRBJ2-1
V gene: TRBV20-1
D gene: TRBD2
CDR3 protein: CSARDYFEALAGRGSHNEQFF
CDR3 DNA: TGCAGTGCTAGAGATTATTTCGAGGCGCTAGCGGGAAGAGGAAGCCACAATGAGCAGTTCTTC

clone size: few
J gene: TRBJ2-3
V gene: TRBV4-3
D gene: -
CDR3 protein: CASSPRGGDTQYF
CDR3 DNA: TGCGCCAGCAGCCCAAGGGGGGGAGATACGCAGTATTTT

clone size: few
J gene: TRBJ2-2
V gene: TRBV29-1
D gene: -
CDR3 protein: CSVGASSNTGELFF
CDR3 DNA: TGCAGCGTTGGTGCCTCTTCGAACACCGGGGAGCTGTTTTTT

clone size: -
J gene: TRBJ1-2
V gene: TRBV20-1
D gene: TRBD1
CDR3 protein: CSAPTPQGAGGYTF
CDR3 DNA: TGCAGTGCTCCCACACCACAGGGGGCAGGGGGCTACACCTTC

clone size: -
J gene: TRBJ2-7
V gene: TRBV20-1
D gene: -
CDR3 protein: CSATGLARPYEQYF
CDR3 DNA: TGCAGTGCGACCGGACTCGCACGCCCCTACGAGCAGTACTTC

clone size: -
J gene: TRBJ2-5
V gene: TRBV15
D gene: -
CDR3 protein: CATSSRGGEETQYF
CDR3 DNA: TGTGCCACCAGCAGCAGGGGCGGTGAGGAGACCCAGTACTTC

clone size: -
J gene: TRBJ2-1
V gene: TRBV20-1
D gene: -
CDR3 protein: CSASSGTIIDNEQFF
CDR3 DNA: TGCAGTGCTTCCTCCGGGACCATAATCGACAATGAGCAGTTCTTC

clone size: few
J gene: TRBJ2-3
V gene: TRBV4-1
D gene: -
CDR3 protein: CASSFHGSTDTQYF
CDR3 DNA: TGCGCCAGCAGCTTCCACGGGAGCACAGATACGCAGTATTTT

clone size: many
J gene: TRBJ2-1
V gene: TRBV29-1
D gene: -
CDR3 protein: CSVENGNSYNEQFF
CDR3 DNA: TGCAGCGTTGAAAACGGCAATTCCTACAATGAGCAGTTCTTC

clone size: -
J gene: TRBJ2-7
V gene: TRBV5-1
D gene: TRBD1
CDR3 protein: CASSGQGRSAGHEQYF
CDR3 DNA: TGCGCCAGCAGCGGACAGGGTAGAAGCGCGGGCCACGAGCAGTACTTC

clone size: -
J gene: TRBJ2-5
V gene: TRBV20-1
D gene: TRBD2
CDR3 protein: CSARDYTSGLAGEETQYF
CDR3 DNA: TGCAGTGCTAGAGATTACACCTCGGGACTAGCGGGTGAAGAGACCCAGTACTTC

clone size: many
J gene: TRBJ2-1
V gene: TRBV28
D gene: -
CDR3 protein: CASTLFNEQFF
CDR3 DNA: TGTGCCAGCACTTTGTTCAATGAGCAGTTCTTC

clone size: many
J gene: TRBJ2-4
V gene: TRBV5-1
D gene: -
CDR3 protein: CASIVRGNIQYF
CDR3 DNA: TGCGCCAGCATAGTCCGGGGAAACATTCAGTACTTC

clone size: many
J gene: TRBJ2-5
V gene: TRBV4-1
D gene: -
CDR3 protein: CASSQDPQETQYF
CDR3 DNA: TGCGCCAGCAGCCAAGACCCTCAGGAGACCCAGTACTTC

clone size: -
J gene: TRBJ2-3
V gene: TRBV7-2
D gene: TRBD2
CDR3 protein: CASSLTSGRSTDTQYF
CDR3 DNA: TGTGCCAGCAGCTTAACTAGCGGGAGGAGCACAGATACGCAGTATTTT

clone size: few
J gene: TRBJ2-1
V gene: TRBV6-2/TRBV6-3
D gene: TRBD2
CDR3 protein: CASSYKGLAGSYNEQFF
CDR3 DNA: TGTGCCAGCAGTTACAAGGGACTAGCGGGTTCCTACAATGAGCAGTTCTTC

clone size: few
J gene: TRBJ2-1
V gene: TRBV7-2
D gene: TRBD1
CDR3 protein: CASSLVGQGFVYNEQFF
CDR3 DNA: TGTGCCAGCAGCTTAGTGGGACAGGGGTTTGTCTACAATGAGCAGTTCTTC